Given below is one T cell receptor (beta chain) in context. This entry belongs to a study of control samples from healthy donors and cancer patients. Generated by immunoSEQ multiplex PCR, the TCRdb table keeps only in-frame clones and is missing some. The sample consists of 76,000 or so clones, roughly nine tenths of them appearing once. The germline V and J ends were trimmed by 6 bases and 4 bases, with 13 bases remaining between them. The CDR3 runs to 14 residues. Germline CDR1 reads MNHNY; CDR2 reads SVGAGI (reference sequence). Sequencing used PBMCs. The rearrangement links TRBV6-6 to TRBJ1-5, with D unclear. The origin of this receptor is a woman aged 45-59 years with colorectal cancer. The CDR3 loop reads CASSPAGSNQPQHF. In DNA form, the CDR3 reads TGTGCCAGCAGCCCGGCAGGCTCTAATCAGCCCCAGCATTTT.